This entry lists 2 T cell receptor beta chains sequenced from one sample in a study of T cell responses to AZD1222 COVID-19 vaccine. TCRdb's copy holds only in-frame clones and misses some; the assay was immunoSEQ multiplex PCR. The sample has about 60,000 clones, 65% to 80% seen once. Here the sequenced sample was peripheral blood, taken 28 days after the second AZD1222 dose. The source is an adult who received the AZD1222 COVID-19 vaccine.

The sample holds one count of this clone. Written as DNA, the CDR3 is TGTGCCAGCAGTTTACAGTTCCGCGAGCAGTACTTC. It specifies CASSLQFREQYF. V usage is TRBV5-6 and J usage is TRBJ2-7; D ambiguous. Trimming removed 5 bases at V and 6 bases at J, with 12 bases between. The CDR3 spans 12 residues. Germline V gene data show CDR1 as SGHDT and CDR2 as YYEEEE.

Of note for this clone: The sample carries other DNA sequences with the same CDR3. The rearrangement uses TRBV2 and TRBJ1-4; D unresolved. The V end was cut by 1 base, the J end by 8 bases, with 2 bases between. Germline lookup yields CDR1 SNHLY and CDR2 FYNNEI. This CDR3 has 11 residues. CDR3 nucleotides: TGTGCCAGCAGTGAAGGAGAAAAACTGTTTTTT. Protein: CASSEGEKLFF. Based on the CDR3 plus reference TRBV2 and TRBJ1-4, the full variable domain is EPEVTQTPSHQVTQMGQEVILRCVPISNHLYFYWYRQILGQKVEFLVSFYNNEISEKSEIFDDQFSVERPDGSNFTLKIRSTKLEDSAMYFCASSEGEKLFFGSGTQLSVL.